A selection of T cell receptor beta chains follows, all from one sample in a study of T cells in Graves' hyperthyroidism and ophthalmopathy. TCRdb itself ran the multiplex PCR reads through MiXCR, one entry per CDR3 protein. The sample consists of some 570,000 distinct CDR3 sequences, 13% to 15% of them appearing once. Material for sequencing was blood. These receptors were obtained from a woman between 18 and 29 years old with Graves' ophthalmopathy. Both conserved end residues are part of each CDR3. D genes are given only for firm matches. Clone sizes are given selectively: once, few, many, or a class where the clone is expanded.

j_call d_call clone_size v_call cdr3_aa cdr3_nt
TRBJ2-7 NA many TRBV18 CASSPVHPYEQYF TGTGCCAGCTCACCAGTACATCCCTACGAGCAGTACTTC
TRBJ2-1 NA many TRBV6-2/TRBV6-3 CASSGPLANEQFF TGTGCCAGCAGCGGGCCCTTGGCCAATGAGCAGTTCTTC
TRBJ1-5 TRBD1 NA TRBV20-1 CSARDLTGGRVGNQPQHF TGCAGTGCTAGAGACCTGACAGGGGGCAGGGTGGGCAATCAGCCCCAGCATTTT
TRBJ2-2 NA many TRBV7-7 CASRSQTNTGELFF TGTGCTAGCAGATCACAGACGAACACCGGGGAGCTGTTTTTT
TRBJ2-2 TRBD1 NA TRBV2 CASKQGANTGELFF TGTGCCAGTAAACAGGGGGCCAACACCGGGGAGCTGTTTTTT
TRBJ2-7 TRBD2 NA TRBV20-1 CSASGALLAGNAIYEQYF TGCAGTGCTAGTGGTGCCTTACTAGCGGGAAACGCGATCTACGAGCAGTACTTC
TRBJ1-2 NA many TRBV6-2/TRBV6-3 CASSYSRAGFNYGYTF TGTGCCAGCAGTTACTCGCGGGCAGGCTTTAACTATGGCTACACCTTC
TRBJ2-2 NA NA TRBV13 CASSPRRTNTGELFF TGTGCCAGCAGCCCTCGGAGGACGAACACCGGGGAGCTGTTTTTT
TRBJ1-2 NA many TRBV27 CASSSFSNYGYTF TGTGCCAGCAGTTCCTTTTCTAACTATGGCTACACCTTC
TRBJ1-2 NA many TRBV28 CASRREDADYGYTF TGTGCCAGCCGACGGGAGGACGCGGACTATGGCTACACCTTC
TRBJ1-1 TRBD1 NA TRBV19 CASSINGQGENTEAFF TGTGCCAGTAGTATCAACGGACAGGGGGAGAACACTGAAGCTTTCTTT
TRBJ2-1 NA many TRBV20-1 CSARANQQAETYNEQFF TGCAGTGCTAGAGCAAACCAGCAAGCGGAAACCTACAATGAGCAGTTCTTC
TRBJ2-7 TRBD1 once TRBV4-1 CASSWGVRTGGIYEQYF TGCGCCAGCAGCTGGGGAGTTAGGACAGGGGGTATCTACGAGCAGTACTTC
TRBJ2-3 TRBD1 many TRBV18 CASSPGQSHTDTQYF TGTGCCAGCTCACCGGGACAGTCCCACACAGATACGCAGTATTTT
TRBJ1-3 NA NA TRBV4-2 CASSTPTGGRSPGNTIYF TGTGCCAGCAGCACCCCGACGGGGGGGCGCTCCCCTGGAAACACCATATATTTT
TRBJ2-2 TRBD1 many TRBV2 CATEDRVKTNTGELFF TGTGCCACTGAGGACAGGGTAAAAACGAACACCGGGGAGCTGTTTTTT
TRBJ2-7 TRBD2 many TRBV27 CASSGGRALPYEQYF TGTGCCAGCAGCGGCGGGAGGGCCCTCCCCTACGAGCAGTACTTC
TRBJ1-3 TRBD1 NA TRBV6-1 CASSGTGRNTIYF TGTGCCAGCAGTGGGACAGGGCGAAACACCATATATTTT
TRBJ1-5 TRBD1 many TRBV3-1 CASSQATGGNQPQHF TGTGCCAGCAGCCAAGCTACAGGGGGAAATCAGCCCCAGCATTTT